This T cell receptor beta chain is from a study of blood T cell repertoires in COVID-19. Data came from immunoSEQ multiplex PCR; TCRdb stores just in-frame clones and leaves some out. Seen here are roughly 130,000 clones, about 79% observed once, and the top ten hold about a sixth. With 6 bases removed from V and 4 bases from J, the gap between germline ends came to 16 bases. This CDR3 contains 15 residues. The germline V gene encodes CDR1 LNHDA and CDR2 SQIVND (reference sequence). This clonotype was sampled from a woman aged 45-65 years with acute or convalescent COVID-19. Sequenced sample: peripheral blood. V gene TRBV19 combines with J gene TRBJ1-5; D possibly corresponds to TRBD1 (6 bases). In DNA form, the CDR3 reads TGTGCCAGTAGCACCGGGACAAGAGTTAATCAGCCCCAGCATTTT. Amino acid sequence: CASSTGTRVNQPQHF.